This T cell receptor beta chain was captured by sequencing in a study of human T cells and chemical hapten exposure. Each CDR3 protein is one row after TCRdb ran MiXCR on the RACE reads. The table includes under 200,000 distinct CDR3 sequences, 25% to 30% detected once. The time point here: patch test 3, about 24 weeks after DPC sensitization. Sample treatment: therapeutic diphenylcyclopropenone sensitization with weekly scalp DPC. Donors, patients with alopecia ranging from 18 to 70 years old and judged suitable for DPC, provided samples. The study extracted total RNA from unfractionated whole blood. The germline V gene encodes CDR1 SGHTA and CDR2 FQGTGA. CDR3 length: 16 residues. After removal of 4 bases from V and 5 bases from J, the junction contained 4 bases not matched to a gene. This clonotype has a single count.

The starting material was whole blood, obtained in connection with sensitization to the hapten diphenylcyclopropenone (DPC). The rearrangement links TRBV7-3 to TRBJ2-2, with 13 positions matching TRBD2. This receptor was obtained from a woman aged 18-29 years with alopecia areata. Some clones in this sample may be carry-over from other donors' samples. The CDR3 region has the DNA TGTGCCAGCAGCTCGGAGGGACTAGCGGGAACCGGGGAGCTGTTTTTT. It codes for CASSSEGLAGTGELFF.